This TCR beta chain was retrieved from a study of response to subunit inactivated influenza vaccine. One entry per CDR3 protein, called by TCRdb with MiXCR from the RT-PCR reads. Found here are about 800,000 distinct CDR3 sequences, around 20% of them singletons; the top ten hold roughly a tenth. Germline V gene sequence: CDR1 LGHNA, CDR2 YSLEER. The CDR3 has 16 amino acids. Trimming removed 3 bases from V and 3 bases from J, with 16 bases in between. This clonotype was seen more than once but under ten times. The chain has TRBV4-3 and TRBJ2-3, with unresolved D. This clonotype originated in a man in his fifties who received an inactivated influenza vaccine. The material was PBMCs from blood, obtained approximately 5 days after vaccination. CDR3 coding DNA: TGCGCCAGCAGCCAGACGTGGCAAGGTACAACAGATACGCAGTATTTT. Translated: CASSQTWQGTTDTQYF.